The 14 T cell receptor beta chains in this list originate from one sample, sequenced in a study of cytomegalovirus exposure and HLA in healthy donors. PCR primers comprised 60 Vbeta and 13 Jbeta primers. Only in-frame clones appear in the TCRdb table, and some are missing; sequencing was by immunoSEQ multiplex PCR. The sample holds approximately 160,000 clones, roughly 80% seen once. What was sequenced was PBMCs. The receptors come from a human donor in good health.

This chain connects TRBV10-3 to TRBJ2-3, with 9 bases lining up with TRBD2. Germline V gene sequence: CDR1 ENHRY, CDR2 SYGVKD. The CDR3 is 18 residues long. J was trimmed by 2 bases and V by 3 bases; bases with no gene match: 12. This chain's CDR3 is CAISENRIAGANTDTQYF. The CDR3 nucleotides are TGTGCCATCAGTGAAAACCGAATAGCGGGGGCGAACACAGATACGCAGTATTTT.

V usage is TRBV4-1 and J usage is TRBJ1-1; a weak D match, TRBD1 (5 bases). This CDR3 contains 14 residues. The V gene's germline CDR1 is MGHRA and CDR2 YSYEKL. The V end lost 1 base, the J end lost 6 bases, and 12 bases lay between the germline ends. The DNA for the CDR3 is TGCGCCAGCAGCCAAGGCGGGGGTCGGGCTGAAGCTTTCTTT. As protein: CASSQGGGRAEAFF.

The V and J genes are TRBV4-1 and TRBJ2-1; 9 positions agree with TRBD2. The V gene's germline CDR1 is MGHRA and CDR2 YSYEKL. The CDR3 runs 15 residues. V gave up 3 bases and J gave up 1 base; unmatched junction bases: 1. DNA of the CDR3: TGCGCCAGCAGCCATAGCGGGGGATCCTACAATGAGCAGTTCTTC. Its protein product is CASSHSGGSYNEQFF.

The V and J genes are TRBV5-4 and TRBJ2-5; TRBD1 might be the D (5 bases). The better agreement between TRBJ2-7 and the DNA end casts doubt on the J call. Germline V gene sequence: CDR1 SGHNT, CDR2 YYREEE (reference sequence). The CDR3 length is 15 residues. CDR3 bases: TGTGCCAGCAGCTTGGAAAGGGGATCCTCCTACGAGCAGTACTTC. Its translation is CASSLERGSSYEQYF.

The CDR3 sequence: CASKGLAEAFF. The CDR3 DNA follows: TGTGCCAGCAAGGGGCTCGCTGAAGCTTTCTTT. The chain links TRBV6-5 to TRBJ1-1, with a possible D match to TRBD1 (5 bases). The V end lost 7 bases, the J end lost 6 bases, and 9 bases lay between the germline ends. CDR3 length equals 11 residues. CDR1 is MNHEY, CDR2 SVGAGI, per germline.

The rearrangement joins TRBV19 to TRBJ1-1; possible D gene TRBD1, 5 bases. CDR1 and CDR2 (germline): LNHDA, SQIVND (reference sequence). Trimming removed 0 bases at V and 0 bases at J, with 8 bases between. There are 15 residues in the CDR3. CDR3 coding DNA: TGTGCCAGTAGTATAGATCGACAGCTGAACACTGAAGCTTTCTTT. It is translated as CASSIDRQLNTEAFF.

A few counts support this clone. Other DNA sequences within the sample encode an identical CDR3. The CDR3 DNA follows: TGTGCCAGCAGCCTCTCTACAGATACGCAGTATTTT. Amino acid sequence: CASSLSTDTQYF. V and J are TRBV7-9 and TRBJ2-3; D gene unclear. V was cut by 5 bases and J by 3 bases, with 6 bases left in between. CDR3 length: 12 residues. Germline loops: CDR1 SEHNR, CDR2 FQNEAQ (reference sequence).

The chain links TRBV19 to TRBJ1-1; 7 bases agree with TRBD1. The ends lost 5 bases at V and 4 bases at J; junction bases unmatched: 10. The CDR3 spans 15 residues. Germline-derived CDR1 and CDR2 are LNHDA and SQIVND (reference sequence). The CDR3 DNA reads as TGTGCCAGTAGTCGGGACTCCAGGGGGGTCACTGAAGCTTTCTTT. Its protein is CASSRDSRGVTEAFF. Full variable domain (rest looked up from reference TRBV19 and TRBJ1-1): DGGITQSPKYLFRKEGQNVTLSCEQNLNHDAMYWYRQDPGQGLRLIYYSQIVNDFQKGDIAEGYSVSREKKESFPLTVTSAQKNPTAFYLCASSRDSRGVTEAFFGQGTRLTVV.

The chain combines TRBV10-2 with TRBJ1-2; 9 nucleotides line up with TRBD1. J lost 2 bases, V lost 6 bases, and 4 bases had no gene match. CDR3 length: 14 residues. The germline V gene has CDR1 WSHSY and CDR2 SAAADI. The CDR3 nucleotides are TGCGCCAGCAGGGAAACAGGGGGCAACTATGGCTACACCTTC. It yields the protein CASRETGGNYGYTF.

V usage is TRBV7-9 and J usage is TRBJ1-1; 10 bases are a match to TRBD1. The CDR3 sequence is 14 residues long. Per germline, CDR1 SEHNR and CDR2 FQNEAQ (reference sequence). Trimming took 6 bases from V and 5 from J; bases not matched to a gene: 6. The chain's CDR3 is CASRRQGAGTEAFF. CDR3 coding DNA: TGTGCCAGCAGACGACAGGGGGCGGGTACTGAAGCTTTCTTT.

V is TRBV4-3 and J is TRBJ2-7; 7 bases fit TRBD1. The V gene's germline CDR1 is LGHNA and CDR2 YSLEER. The CDR3 sequence is 14 residues long. V gave up 1 base and J gave up 2 bases; unmatched junction bases: 2. The CDR3 region has the DNA TGCGCCAGCAGCCAAGTGACAGGGCCCTACGAGCAGTACTTC. Amino acids: CASSQVTGPYEQYF.

The J gene is TRBJ2-1, the V gene TRBV11-2; 12 bases map to TRBD2. The CDR3 has 14 residues. The germline V gene has CDR1 SGHAT and CDR2 FQNNGV. Trimming at V came to 5 bases and at J to 9 bases, leaving 5 bases not matched to a gene. Here the CDR3 DNA reads TGTGCCAGCAGCGCAACGACTAGCGGGAGTGAGCAGTTCTTC. It encodes CASSATTSGSEQFF.

V gene TRBV7-9 combines with J gene TRBJ1-1; 9 bases map to TRBD1. This CDR3 contains 17 residues. CDR1 and CDR2 from the germline V gene are SEHNR and FQNEAQ (reference sequence). V lost 5 bases to trimming and J lost 3 bases; unmatched junction nucleotides: 13. CDR3 in DNA: TGTGCCAGCAGCCCCATCCCGGGACAGGGATTATACACTGAAGCTTTCTTT. It is translated as CASSPIPGQGLYTEAFF.

DNA of the CDR3: TGTGCCAGCTCACCACGTACGGACAGGGGCGTTGGGACTGAAGCTTTCTTT. This codes for CASSPRTDRGVGTEAFF. This chain uses TRBV18 with TRBJ1-1; TRBD1 agrees at 9 bases. Trimming at V came to 1 base and at J to 5 bases, leaving 11 bases not matched to a gene. The CDR3 runs to 17 residues. CDR1 and CDR2 from the germline V gene are KGHSH and LQKENI.